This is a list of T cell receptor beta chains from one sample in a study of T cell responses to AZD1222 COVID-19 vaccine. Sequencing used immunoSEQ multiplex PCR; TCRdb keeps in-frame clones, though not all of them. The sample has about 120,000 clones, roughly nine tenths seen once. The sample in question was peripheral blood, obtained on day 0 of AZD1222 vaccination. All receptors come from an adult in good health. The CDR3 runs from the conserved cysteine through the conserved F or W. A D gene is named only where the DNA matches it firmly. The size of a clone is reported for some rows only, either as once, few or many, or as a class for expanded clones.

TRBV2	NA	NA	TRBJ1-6	TGTGCCAGCAGGTCTTTCGTGCTTATCGGTGATTCACCCCTCCACTTT	CASRSFVLIGDSPLHF
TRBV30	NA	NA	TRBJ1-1	TGTGCCTGGACTTGGCCCGTCGAAGCTTTCTTT	CAWTWPVEAFF
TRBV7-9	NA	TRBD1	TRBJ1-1	TGTGCCAGCAGCTTAACAGGGGGCCACCTCGAAGCTTTCTTT	CASSLTGGHLEAFF
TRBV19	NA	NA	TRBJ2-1	TGTGCCAGTAGTATAGTCGGACCGATACCTTACAATGAGCAGTTCTTC	CASSIVGPIPYNEQFF
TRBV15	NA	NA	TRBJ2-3	TGTGCCACCAGCAGAGTAGGAGATACGCAGTATTTT	CATSRVGDTQYF
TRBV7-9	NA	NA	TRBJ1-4	TGTGCCAGCCGCCCGAAGGGGTTTATGGGTGAAAAACTGTTTTTT	CASRPKGFMGEKLFF
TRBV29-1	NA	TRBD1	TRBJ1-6	TGCAGCGCCGCTGGGACAGGGGTGAATTCACCCCTCCACTTT	CSAAGTGVNSPLHF
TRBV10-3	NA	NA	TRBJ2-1	TGTGCCATCAGTGACCCCAGGGGGGGCTTATACAATGAGCAGTTCTTC	CAISDPRGGLYNEQFF
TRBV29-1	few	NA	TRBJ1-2	TGCAGCGTTCAGGAAACTAACTATGGCTACACCTTC	CSVQETNYGYTF
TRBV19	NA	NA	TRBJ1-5	TGTGCCAGTAGTATACAGCCAAATCAGCCCCAGCATTTT	CASSIQPNQPQHF
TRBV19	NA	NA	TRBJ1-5	TGTGCCAGTAGTATCGGCGGACTCAATCAGCCCCAGCATTTT	CASSIGGLNQPQHF
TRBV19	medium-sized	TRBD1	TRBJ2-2	TGTGCCAGTAGTCCCGGACAGGGTTTCATGCTGTTTTTT	CASSPGQGFMLFF
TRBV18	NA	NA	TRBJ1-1	TGTGCCAGCTCCTACCTTCAAGGCACTGAAGCTTTCTTT	CASSYLQGTEAFF
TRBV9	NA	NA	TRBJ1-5	TGTGCCAGCGGGACGGTTGGGGGGCCCCAGCATTTT	CASGTVGGPQHF
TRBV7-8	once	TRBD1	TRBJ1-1	TGTGCCAGCAGCATCGACAGGGGGGGCTCGGCTTTCTTT	CASSIDRGGSAFF
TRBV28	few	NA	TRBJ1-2	TGTGCCAGCAGTTTGGGCGGACTCAATGGCTACACCTTC	CASSLGGLNGYTF
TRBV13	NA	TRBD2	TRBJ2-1	TGTGCCAGCAGCTTTAGCGGGAGTTGGGGCAATGAGCAGTTCTTC	CASSFSGSWGNEQFF
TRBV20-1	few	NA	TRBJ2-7	TGCAGTGCTAGGGACAACTACGAGCAGTACTTC	CSARDNYEQYF
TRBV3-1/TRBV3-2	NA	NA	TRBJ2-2	TGTGCCAGCAGCCTCAAAACGGAGGGTGCCGGGGAGCTGTTTTTT	CASSLKTEGAGELFF
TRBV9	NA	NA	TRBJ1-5	TGTGCCAGCAGCGTAGCTCCAGGGGACAATCAGCCCCAGCATTTT	CASSVAPGDNQPQHF
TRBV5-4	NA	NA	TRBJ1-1	TGTGCCAGCAGCTTGCCCCTGACAGGGAACACTGAAGCTTTCTTT	CASSLPLTGNTEAFF
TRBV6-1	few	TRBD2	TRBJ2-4	TGTGCCAGCAGTGAACGCGGGAGGGGAGCCAAAAACATTCAGTACTTC	CASSERGRGAKNIQYF
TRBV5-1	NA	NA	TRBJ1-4	TGCGCCAGCAGCTTGGCCCCCTCAGGGGTTGAAAAACTGTTTTTT	CASSLAPSGVEKLFF
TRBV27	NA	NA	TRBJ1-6	TGTGCCAGCAGTTTTTATTTTGATGCCAATTCACCCCTCCACTTT	CASSFYFDANSPLHF
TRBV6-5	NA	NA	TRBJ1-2	TGTGCCAGCAGTTACGGAGACGACTACACCTTC	CASSYGDDYTF
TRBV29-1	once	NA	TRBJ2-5	TGCAGCGTTCGTCCTCAAGAGACCCAGTACTTC	CSVRPQETQYF
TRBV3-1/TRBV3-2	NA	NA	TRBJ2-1	TGTGCCAGCAGCCAGGCGACCTTGGATGAGCAGTTCTTC	CASSQATLDEQFF
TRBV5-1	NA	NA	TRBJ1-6	TGCGCCAGCACCCCATCGGGGGCCTCACCCCTCCACTTT	CASTPSGASPLHF
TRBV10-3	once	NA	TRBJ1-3	TGTGCCATCAGGATGACGACGACTGACTCTGGAAACACCATATATTTT	CAIRMTTTDSGNTIYF
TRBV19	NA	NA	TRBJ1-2	TGTGCCAGTAGTACGGTGAATGGCTATGGCTACACCTTC	CASSTVNGYGYTF
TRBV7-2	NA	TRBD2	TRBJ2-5	TGTGCCAGCACCTTGGGAGGGCGACAAGAGACCCAGTACTTC	CASTLGGRQETQYF
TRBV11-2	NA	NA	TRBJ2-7	TGTGCCAGCCAGGGGGGCTACGAGCAGTACTTC	CASQGGYEQYF
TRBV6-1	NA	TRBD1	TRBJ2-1	TGTGCCAGCAGTGAAGGCCCCGGGACAGGCTACAATGAGCAGTTCTTC	CASSEGPGTGYNEQFF
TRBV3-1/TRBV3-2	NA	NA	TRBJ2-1	TGTGCCAGCAGCCGACTGGGAGGAGATGAGCAGTTCTTC	CASSRLGGDEQFF
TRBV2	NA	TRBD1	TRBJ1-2	TGTGCCAGCAGTGAAATAGGGACAGCTAACTATGGCTACACCTTC	CASSEIGTANYGYTF
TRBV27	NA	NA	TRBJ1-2	TGTGCCAGCAGTTTGGGGTTTAACTATGGCTACACCTTC	CASSLGFNYGYTF
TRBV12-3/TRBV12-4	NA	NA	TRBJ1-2	TGTGCCAGCAGTTTAGGGGGGAACTATGGCTACACCTTC	CASSLGGNYGYTF
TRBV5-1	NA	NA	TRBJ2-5	TGCGCCAGCAGCTTGGAGGGAGCTGTAGCCCAGTACTTC	CASSLEGAVAQYF
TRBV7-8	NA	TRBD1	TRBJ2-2	TGTGCCAGCAGCGCGAGACAGGGGCCGACCGGGGAGCTGTTTTTT	CASSARQGPTGELFF
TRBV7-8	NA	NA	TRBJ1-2	TGTGCCAGCAGCTTCGACCTTGGGGACATACTCCCCAACTATGGCTACACCTTC	CASSFDLGDILPNYGYTF
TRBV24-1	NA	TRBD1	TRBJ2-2	TGTGCCACCAGTGATCATAGGACAGGGGGCGCCTCCGGGGAGCTGTTTTTT	CATSDHRTGGASGELFF
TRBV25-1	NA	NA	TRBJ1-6	TGTGCCAGCAGTGGACGACAGAGAGGGATCCTTTCACCCCTCCACTTT	CASSGRQRGILSPLHF
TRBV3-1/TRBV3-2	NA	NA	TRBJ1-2	TGTGCCAGCAAGGGGGGCATTAACTATGGCTACACCTTC	CASKGGINYGYTF
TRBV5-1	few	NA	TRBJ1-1	TGCGCCAGCAGCTTGGTCGGCTCCCGAGGGAACACTGAAGCTTTCTTT	CASSLVGSRGNTEAFF
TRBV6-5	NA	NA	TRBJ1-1	TGTGCCAGCGAGGGAAGGGGATCGAACACTGAAGCTTTCTTT	CASEGRGSNTEAFF
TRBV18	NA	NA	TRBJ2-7	TGTGCCAGCTCACCATTAACACCTAGACCCTACGAGCAGTACTTC	CASSPLTPRPYEQYF
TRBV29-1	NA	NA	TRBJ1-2	TGCAGCGTTGGTCTAAAGGATGGCTACACCTTC	CSVGLKDGYTF
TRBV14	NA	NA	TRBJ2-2	TGTGCCAGCAGCCAATTGAGTAACACCGGGGAGCTGTTTTTT	CASSQLSNTGELFF
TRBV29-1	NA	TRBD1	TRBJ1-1	TGCAGCGCTCGGACAGGGCATGGAGAAGCTTTCTTT	CSARTGHGEAFF
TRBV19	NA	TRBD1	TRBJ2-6	TGTGCCAGCGGTGACAGGGGCTTTAACTCTGGGGCCAACGTCCTGACTTTC	CASGDRGFNSGANVLTF
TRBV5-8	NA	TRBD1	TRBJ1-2	TGTGCCAGCAGCTCCCCGAGGGTGTCAGGGGGCAGAGGCTACACCTTC	CASSSPRVSGGRGYTF
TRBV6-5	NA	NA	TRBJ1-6	TGTGCCAGCAGACCATGGGCAGCGGATAATTCACCCCTCCACTTT	CASRPWAADNSPLHF
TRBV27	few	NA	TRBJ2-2	TGTGCCAGCAGTTTTTTTGTCGCCGGGGAGCTGTTTTTT	CASSFFVAGELFF